This T cell receptor (beta chain) was obtained from a study of blood T cells in healthy people across ages. Study-level background: Researchers report that template switching captured about one barcoded beta molecule per two T cells.

Overall study findings and caveats: A strong correlation between TCR beta diversity and naive T cell percentage was seen. TCR beta diversity per million T cells fell roughly linearly with age. Naive and antigen-experienced cells were not separated, limiting conclusive comparison.

This CDR3 comprises 14 residues. V dropped 2 bases and J dropped 9; count of bases not matched to a gene: 7. Germline V gene sequence: CDR1 LGHNA, CDR2 YSLEER. A J-beta primer mix and a sample-barcoded 5' primer were used in a second PCR of roughly 7 to 12 cycles. TCRdb reprocessed the 5' RACE reads via MiXCR and lists one record per CDR3 protein. The sample has around 780,000 distinct CDR3 sequences; more than 55% are singletons. This clonotype turned up a few times. No antigen is known for it. The TCR sequence derives from a man in his forties in good health. The chain combines TRBV4-3 with TRBJ2-1; 7 nucleotides line up with TRBD2. Specimen: blood. The CDR3 DNA is TGCGCCAGCAGCCAACTGACGACTAGCACTGAGCAGTTCTTC. This sequence encodes CASSQLTTSTEQFF.